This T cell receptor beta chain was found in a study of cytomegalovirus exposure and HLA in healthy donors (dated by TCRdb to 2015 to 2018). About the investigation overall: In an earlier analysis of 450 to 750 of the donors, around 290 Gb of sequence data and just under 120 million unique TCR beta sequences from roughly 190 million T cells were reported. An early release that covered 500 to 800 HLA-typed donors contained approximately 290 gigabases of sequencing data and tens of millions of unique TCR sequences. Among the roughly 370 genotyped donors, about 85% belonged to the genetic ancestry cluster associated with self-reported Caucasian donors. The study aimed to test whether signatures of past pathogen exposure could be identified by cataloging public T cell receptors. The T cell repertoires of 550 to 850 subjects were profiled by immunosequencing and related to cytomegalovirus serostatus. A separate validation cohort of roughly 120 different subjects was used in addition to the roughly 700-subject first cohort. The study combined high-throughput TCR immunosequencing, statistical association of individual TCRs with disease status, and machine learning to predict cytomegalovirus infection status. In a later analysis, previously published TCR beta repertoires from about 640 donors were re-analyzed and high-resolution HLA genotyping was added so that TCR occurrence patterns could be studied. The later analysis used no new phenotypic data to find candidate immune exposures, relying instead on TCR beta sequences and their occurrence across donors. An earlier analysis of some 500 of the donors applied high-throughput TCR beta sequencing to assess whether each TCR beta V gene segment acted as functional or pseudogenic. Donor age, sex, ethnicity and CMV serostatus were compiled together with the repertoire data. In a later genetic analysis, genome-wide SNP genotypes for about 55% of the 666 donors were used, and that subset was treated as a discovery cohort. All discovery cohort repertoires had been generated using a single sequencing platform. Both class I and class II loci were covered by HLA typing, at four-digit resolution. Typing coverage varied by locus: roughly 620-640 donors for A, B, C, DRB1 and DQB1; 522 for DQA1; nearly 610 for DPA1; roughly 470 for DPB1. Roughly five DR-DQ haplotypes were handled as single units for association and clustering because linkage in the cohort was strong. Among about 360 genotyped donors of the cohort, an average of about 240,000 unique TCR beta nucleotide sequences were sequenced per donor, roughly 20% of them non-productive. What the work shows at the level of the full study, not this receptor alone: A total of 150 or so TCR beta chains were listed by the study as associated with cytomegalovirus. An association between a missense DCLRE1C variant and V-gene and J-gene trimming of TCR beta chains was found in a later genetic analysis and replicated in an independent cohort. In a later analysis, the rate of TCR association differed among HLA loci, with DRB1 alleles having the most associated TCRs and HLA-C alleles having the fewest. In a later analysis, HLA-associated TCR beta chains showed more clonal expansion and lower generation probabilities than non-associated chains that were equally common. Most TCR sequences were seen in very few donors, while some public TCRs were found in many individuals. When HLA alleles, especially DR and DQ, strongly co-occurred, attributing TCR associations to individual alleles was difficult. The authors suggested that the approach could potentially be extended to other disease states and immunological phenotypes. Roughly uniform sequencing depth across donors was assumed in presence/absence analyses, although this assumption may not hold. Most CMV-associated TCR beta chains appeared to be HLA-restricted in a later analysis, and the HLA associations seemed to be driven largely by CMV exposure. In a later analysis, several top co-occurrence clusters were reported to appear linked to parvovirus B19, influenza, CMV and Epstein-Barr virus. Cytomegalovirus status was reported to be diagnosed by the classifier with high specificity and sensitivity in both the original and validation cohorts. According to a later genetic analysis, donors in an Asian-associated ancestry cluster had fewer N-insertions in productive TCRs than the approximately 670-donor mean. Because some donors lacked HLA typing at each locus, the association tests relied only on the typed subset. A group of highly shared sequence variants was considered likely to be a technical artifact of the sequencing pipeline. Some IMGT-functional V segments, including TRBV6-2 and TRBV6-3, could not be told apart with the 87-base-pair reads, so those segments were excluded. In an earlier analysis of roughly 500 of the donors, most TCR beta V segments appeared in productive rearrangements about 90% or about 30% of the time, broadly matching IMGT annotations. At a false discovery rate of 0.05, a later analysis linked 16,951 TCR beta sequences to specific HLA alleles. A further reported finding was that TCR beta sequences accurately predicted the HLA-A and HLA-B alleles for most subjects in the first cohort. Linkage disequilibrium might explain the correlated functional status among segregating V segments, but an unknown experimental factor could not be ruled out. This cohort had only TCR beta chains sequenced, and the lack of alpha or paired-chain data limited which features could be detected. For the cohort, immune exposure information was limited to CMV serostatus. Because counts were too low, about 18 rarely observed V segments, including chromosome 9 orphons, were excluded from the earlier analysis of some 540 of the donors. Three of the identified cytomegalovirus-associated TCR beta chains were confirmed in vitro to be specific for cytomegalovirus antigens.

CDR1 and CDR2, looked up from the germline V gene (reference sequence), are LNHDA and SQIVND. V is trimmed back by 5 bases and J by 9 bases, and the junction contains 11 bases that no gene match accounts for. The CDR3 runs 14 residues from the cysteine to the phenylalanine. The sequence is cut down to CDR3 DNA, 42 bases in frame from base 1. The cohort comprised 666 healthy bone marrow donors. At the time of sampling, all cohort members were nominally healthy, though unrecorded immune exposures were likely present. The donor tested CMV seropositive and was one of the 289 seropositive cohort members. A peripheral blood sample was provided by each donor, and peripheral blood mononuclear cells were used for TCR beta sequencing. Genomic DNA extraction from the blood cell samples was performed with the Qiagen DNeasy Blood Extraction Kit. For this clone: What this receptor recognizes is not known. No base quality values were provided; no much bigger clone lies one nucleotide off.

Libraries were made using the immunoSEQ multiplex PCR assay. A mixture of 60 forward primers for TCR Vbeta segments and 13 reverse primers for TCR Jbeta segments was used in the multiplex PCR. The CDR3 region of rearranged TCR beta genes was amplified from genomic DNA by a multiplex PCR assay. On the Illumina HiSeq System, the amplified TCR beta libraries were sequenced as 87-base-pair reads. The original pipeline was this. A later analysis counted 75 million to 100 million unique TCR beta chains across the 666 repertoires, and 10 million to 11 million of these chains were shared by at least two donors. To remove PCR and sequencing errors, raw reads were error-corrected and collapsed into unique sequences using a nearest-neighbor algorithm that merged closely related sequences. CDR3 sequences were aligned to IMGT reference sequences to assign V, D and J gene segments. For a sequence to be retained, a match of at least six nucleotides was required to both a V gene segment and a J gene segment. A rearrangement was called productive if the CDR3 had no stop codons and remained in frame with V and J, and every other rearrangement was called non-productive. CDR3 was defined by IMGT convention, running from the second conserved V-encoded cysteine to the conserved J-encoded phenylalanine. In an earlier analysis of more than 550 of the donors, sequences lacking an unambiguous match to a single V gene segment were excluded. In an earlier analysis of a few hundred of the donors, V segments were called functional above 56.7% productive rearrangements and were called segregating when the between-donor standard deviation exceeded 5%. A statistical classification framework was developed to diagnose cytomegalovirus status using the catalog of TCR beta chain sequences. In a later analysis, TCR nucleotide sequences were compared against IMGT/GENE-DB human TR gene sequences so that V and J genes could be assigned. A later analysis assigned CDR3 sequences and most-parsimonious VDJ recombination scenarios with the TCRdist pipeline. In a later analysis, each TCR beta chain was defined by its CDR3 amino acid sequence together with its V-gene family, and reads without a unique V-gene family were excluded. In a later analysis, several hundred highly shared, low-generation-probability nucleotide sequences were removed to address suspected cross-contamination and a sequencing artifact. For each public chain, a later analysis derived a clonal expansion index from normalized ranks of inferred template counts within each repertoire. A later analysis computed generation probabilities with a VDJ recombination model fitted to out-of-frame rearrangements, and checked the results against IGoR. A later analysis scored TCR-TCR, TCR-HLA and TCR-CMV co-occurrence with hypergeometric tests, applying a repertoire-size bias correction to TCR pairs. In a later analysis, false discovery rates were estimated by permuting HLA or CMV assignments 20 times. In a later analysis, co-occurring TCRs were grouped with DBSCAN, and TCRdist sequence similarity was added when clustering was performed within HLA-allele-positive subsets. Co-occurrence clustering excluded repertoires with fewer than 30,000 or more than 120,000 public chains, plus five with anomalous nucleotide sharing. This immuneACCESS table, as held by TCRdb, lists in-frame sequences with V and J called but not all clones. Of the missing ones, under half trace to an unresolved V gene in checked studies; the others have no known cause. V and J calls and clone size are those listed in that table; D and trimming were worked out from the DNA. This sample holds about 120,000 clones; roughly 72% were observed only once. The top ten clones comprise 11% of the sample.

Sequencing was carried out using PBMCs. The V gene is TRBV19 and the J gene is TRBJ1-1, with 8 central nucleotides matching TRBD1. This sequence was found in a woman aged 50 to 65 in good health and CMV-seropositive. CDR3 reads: CASSPPGGSRKAFF. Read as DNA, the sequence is TGTGCCAGTAGTCCCCCAGGGGGCTCGCGGAAAGCTTTCTTT.